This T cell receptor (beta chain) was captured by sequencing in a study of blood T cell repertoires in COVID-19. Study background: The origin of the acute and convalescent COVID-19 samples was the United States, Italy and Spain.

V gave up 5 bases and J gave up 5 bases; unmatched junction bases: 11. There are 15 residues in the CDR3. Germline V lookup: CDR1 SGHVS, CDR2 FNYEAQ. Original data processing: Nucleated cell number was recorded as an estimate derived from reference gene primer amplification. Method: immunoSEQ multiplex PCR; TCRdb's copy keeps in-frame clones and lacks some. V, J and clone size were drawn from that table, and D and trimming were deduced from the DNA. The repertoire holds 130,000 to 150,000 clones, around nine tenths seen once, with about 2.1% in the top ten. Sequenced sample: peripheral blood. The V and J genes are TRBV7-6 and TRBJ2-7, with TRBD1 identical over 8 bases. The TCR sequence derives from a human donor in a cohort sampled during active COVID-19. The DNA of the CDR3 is TGTGCCAGCAGCGGTCCAGGGGGCGCGGAACACGAGCAGTACTTC. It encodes CASSGPGGAEHEQYF.